These 11 T cell receptor beta chains came from one sample sequenced in a study of identical twins. TCRdb re-called the 5' RACE reads through MiXCR, storing one row per CDR3 protein. In the table there are some 560,000 distinct CDR3 sequences, over 8.5% of which are singletons. These same data were also listed under a study on yellow fever vaccine responses in identical twins.

Source material: PBMCs. The receptors stem from a young woman in good health.

This clonotype was observed at least ten times. J is TRBJ2-5 and V is TRBV20-1; D not resolved. The germline V gene encodes CDR1 DFQATT and CDR2 SNEGSKA (reference sequence). Between the trimmed V and J ends, which lost 3 bases and 0 bases, there was a span of 8 bases. The CDR3 contains 13 residues. The CDR3 DNA follows: TGCAGTGCTAGGTCGGGCAACCAAGAGACCCAGTACTTC. Translating gives CSARSGNQETQYF.

The chain links TRBV7-2 to TRBJ2-7; D may be TRBD1 (6 bases). Trimming took 4 bases from V and 7 from J, leaving 17 bases between them. This CDR3 spans 14 amino acids. Germline loops: CDR1 SGHTA, CDR2 FQGNSA. CDR3 sequence reads: CASSSWTSQGEQYF. CDR3 coding DNA: TGTGCCAGCAGCTCATGGACCAGTCAGGGGGAGCAGTACTTC.

Only a few counts were recorded for this clonotype. This chain uses TRBV28 with TRBJ2-1, with no clear D. Germline CDR1 is MDHEN and CDR2 is SYDVKM. The germline V and J ends were trimmed by 7 bases and 0 bases, with 13 bases remaining between them. This CDR3 has 15 amino acids. In DNA, the CDR3 is TGTGCCAGCACCCCCCCGCGTCTCTCCTACAATGAGCAGTTCTTC. Protein product: CASTPPRLSYNEQFF. The whole variable domain, remainder taken from reference TRBV28 and TRBJ2-1, is DVKVTQSSRYLVKRTGEKVFLECVQDMDHENMFWYRQDPGLGLRLIYFSYDVKMKEKGDIPEGYSVSREKKERFSLILESASTNQTSMYLCASTPPRLSYNEQFFGPGTRLTVL.

There are many counts of this clonotype. The V and J genes are TRBV12-3 or TRBV12-4 and TRBJ2-1; D is uncertain. The germline V and J ends were trimmed by 4 bases and 0 bases, with 10 bases remaining between them. The CDR3 is 15 amino acids. CDR3 in DNA: TGTGCCAGCAGTTCGCAAGTCAGCTCCTACAATGAGCAGTTCTTC. Protein sequence: CASSSQVSSYNEQFF.

At least ten counts were recorded for this clonotype. The chain has TRBV4-2 and TRBJ2-6, with D uncertain. This CDR3 region has 17 residues. Trimming removed 1 base from V and 0 bases from J, with 10 bases in between. Germline lookup yields CDR1 LGHNA and CDR2 YNFKEQ. The CDR3 DNA is TGTGCCAGCAGCCAAGTTGAGGAATTCTCTGGGGCCAACGTCCTGACTTTC. Translating gives CASSQVEEFSGANVLTF.

This clonotype was detected many times. The V and J genes are TRBV7-9 and TRBJ2-7; tentative D call: TRBD2 (5 bases). Germline V gene data show CDR1 as SEHNR and CDR2 as FQNEAQ (reference sequence). This CDR3 region has 13 residues. V lost 6 bases and J 0 bases, leaving 9 bases between the germline ends. The CDR3 coding sequence is TGTGCCAGCAGGCTCGGGAACTCCTACGAGCAGTACTTC. This encodes CASRLGNSYEQYF.

V gene TRBV2 combines with J gene TRBJ2-1; 11 positions agree with TRBD1. Looked up from germline, CDR1 is SNHLY and CDR2 is FYNNEI. The CDR3 is 14 amino acids. Germline trimming cut 10 bases from V and 4 bases from J; bases unmatched to any gene: 6. CDR3 sequence: CAIRTGGEYNEQFF. In DNA, the CDR3 is TGTGCCATTAGGACAGGGGGCGAGTACAATGAGCAGTTCTTC.

In its sample, this clonotype was seen a few times. The V call is TRBV7-9, the J call TRBJ1-5; D remains ambiguous. Germline values: CDR1 SEHNR, CDR2 FQNEAQ (reference sequence). Deletions cut 5 bases from V and 3 bases from J, with 8 bases between. The CDR3 covers 13 residues. The CDR3, as DNA: TGTGCCAGCAGCCCAGAGTACAATCAGCCCCAGCATTTT. It codes for CASSPEYNQPQHF.

V is TRBV10-3 and J is TRBJ1-2, with TRBD1 matching 7 bases. This CDR3 is 15 amino acids long. V was clipped by 2 bases and J by 7 bases; unmatched bases: 10. Germline lookup yields CDR1 ENHRY and CDR2 SYGVKD. The CDR3 reads CAISEPKRGRRGYTF. CDR3 nucleotides: TGTGCCATCAGTGAGCCAAAGAGGGGGCGACGTGGCTACACCTTC.

The chain is built from TRBV29-1 and TRBJ2-7, with TRBD1 as a possible D gene (6 bases). The CDR3 covers 12 residues. The V and J ends lost 7 bases and 4 bases respectively, with 14 bases between them. Germline CDR1 SQVTM, CDR2 ANQGSEA. The CDR3 DNA reads TGCAGCGCATGGACAGAAAGATACGAGCAGTACTTC. Translating it yields CSAWTERYEQYF.

Many counts were recorded for this clonotype. The V and J genes are TRBV25-1 and TRBJ1-4, with 9 positions matching TRBD1. The CDR3 extends over 13 amino acids. V dropped 6 bases and J dropped 7; count of bases not matched to a gene: 3. Germline values: CDR1 MGHDK, CDR2 SYGVNS. DNA of the CDR3: TGTGCCAGCAGAGGACAGGGGCTTGAAAAACTGTTTTTT. The encoded protein is CASRGQGLEKLFF.